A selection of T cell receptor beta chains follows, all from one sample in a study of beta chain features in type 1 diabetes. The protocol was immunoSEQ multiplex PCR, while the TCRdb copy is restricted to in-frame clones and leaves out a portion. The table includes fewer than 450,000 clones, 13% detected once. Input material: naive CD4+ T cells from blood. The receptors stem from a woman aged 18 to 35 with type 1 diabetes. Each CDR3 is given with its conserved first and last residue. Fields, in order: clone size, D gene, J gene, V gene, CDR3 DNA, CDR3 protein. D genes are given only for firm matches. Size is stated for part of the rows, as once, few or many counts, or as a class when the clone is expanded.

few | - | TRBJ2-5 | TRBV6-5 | TGTGCCAGCAGTCGGCGGAGGGGATCGGAAGAGACCCAGTACTTC | CASSRRRGSEETQYF
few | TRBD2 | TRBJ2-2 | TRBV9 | TGTGCCAGCAGCGAGACTAGCGGGCTTACCGGGGAGCTGTTTTTT | CASSETSGLTGELFF
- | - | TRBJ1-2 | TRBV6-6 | TGTGCCAGCAAGCAAAACTATGGCTACACCTTC | CASKQNYGYTF
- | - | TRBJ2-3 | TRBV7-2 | TGTGCCAGCAGCTTAGGCGTAGAAGATACGCAGTATTTT | CASSLGVEDTQYF
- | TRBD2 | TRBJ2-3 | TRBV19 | TGTGCCAGTAGTTCTCACCTTAGCGGGATGGGGACAGATACGCAGTATTTT | CASSSHLSGMGTDTQYF
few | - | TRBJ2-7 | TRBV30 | TGTGCCTGGACCTCCACGGGTGAGCAGTACTTC | CAWTSTGEQYF
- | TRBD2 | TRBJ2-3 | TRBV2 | TGTGCCAGCAGGCGGACCGGGGGGAACGCGGATACGCAGTATTTT | CASRRTGGNADTQYF
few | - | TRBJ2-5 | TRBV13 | TGTGCCAGCAGCTTAGGCCAACTAGCAGAGTACCAAGAGACCCAGTACTTC | CASSLGQLAEYQETQYF
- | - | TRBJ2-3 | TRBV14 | TGTGCCAGCAGCCCGGCGGGTACGCAGTATTTT | CASSPAGTQYF
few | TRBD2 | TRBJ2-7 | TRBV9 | TGTGCCAGCAGCGTAGGCGGGAGTAGCTACGAGCAGTACTTC | CASSVGGSSYEQYF
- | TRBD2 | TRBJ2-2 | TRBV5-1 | TGCGCCAGCAGCCTACGGGGGACTAGCGGGAAGAGGCTGTTTTTT | CASSLRGTSGKRLFF
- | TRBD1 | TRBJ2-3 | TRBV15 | TGTGCCACCAGCAACAGGGGATGGGCAGATACGCAGTATTTT | CATSNRGWADTQYF
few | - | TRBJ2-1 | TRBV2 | TGTGCCAGCAGCGTAGCGGCCGCCTACAATGAGCAGTTCTTC | CASSVAAAYNEQFF
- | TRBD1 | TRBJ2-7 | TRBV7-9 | TGTGCCAGCAGCCTTGGGACAGGGGGACGCTCCTACGAGCAGTACTTC | CASSLGTGGRSYEQYF
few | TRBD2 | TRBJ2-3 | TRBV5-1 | TGCGCCAGCAGCTTCGCGCCTAGCGGGGCAGATACGCAGTATTTT | CASSFAPSGADTQYF
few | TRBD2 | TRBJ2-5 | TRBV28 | TGTGCCAGCAGTTTTAGAGTAGCGGGACGGGAGACCCAGTACTTC | CASSFRVAGRETQYF
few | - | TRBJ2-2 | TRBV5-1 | TGCGCCAGCAGCTTCCAGGGCACCGGGGAGCTGTTTTTT | CASSFQGTGELFF
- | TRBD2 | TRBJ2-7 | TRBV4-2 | TGTGCCAGCAGCCAAGATAGTAGTAGCGGGCCAACGTACGAGCAGTACTTC | CASSQDSSSGPTYEQYF
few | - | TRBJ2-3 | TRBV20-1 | TGCAGTATACGGGACACAGATACGCAGTATTTT | CSIRDTDTQYF
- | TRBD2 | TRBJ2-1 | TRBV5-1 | TGCGCCAGCAGCTTGGCCGGGACTAGCGGGAGTATATATGAGCAGTTCTTC | CASSLAGTSGSIYEQFF
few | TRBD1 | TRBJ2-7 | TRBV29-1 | TGCAGCGGAGGGGACAGGGGGTACGAGCAGTACTTC | CSGGDRGYEQYF
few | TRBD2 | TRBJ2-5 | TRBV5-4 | TGTGCCAGCAGCTTGGAGGGAGGGGAGGAGACCCAGTACTTC | CASSLEGGEETQYF
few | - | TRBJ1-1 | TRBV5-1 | TGCGCCAGCAGCTTGGCCGCCCAAGCAGAAGCTTTCTTT | CASSLAAQAEAFF
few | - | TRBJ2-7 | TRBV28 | TGTGCCAGCAGTTTTCGGGCAGGGGGGACCTACGAGCAGTACTTC | CASSFRAGGTYEQYF
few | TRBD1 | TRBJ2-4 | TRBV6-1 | TGTGCCAGCAGTGCTTCGACAGGGGCAGGTGCCAAAAACATTCAGTACTTC | CASSASTGAGAKNIQYF
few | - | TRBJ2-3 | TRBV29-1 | TGCAGCGTTAAAGGGGGGGGAGGCACAGATACGCAGTATTTT | CSVKGGGGTDTQYF
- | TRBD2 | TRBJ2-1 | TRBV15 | TGTGCCACCAGCAGAAAGACTAGCGGGGTTAACAATGAGCAGTTCTTC | CATSRKTSGVNNEQFF
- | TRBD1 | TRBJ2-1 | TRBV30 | TGTGCCTGGAGTTCGGGACAGCCCCAGTCGCAGTTCTTC | CAWSSGQPQSQFF
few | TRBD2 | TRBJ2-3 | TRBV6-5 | TGTGCCAGCAGTATCCGGGAGGCCACAGATACGCAGTATTTT | CASSIREATDTQYF
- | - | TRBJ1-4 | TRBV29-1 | TGCAGCGTTGGAGTCTGGGAAAAACTGTTTTTT | CSVGVWEKLFF
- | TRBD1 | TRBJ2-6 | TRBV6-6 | TGTGCCAGCAGTAGGACAGGGTTTGGGGCCAACGTCCTGACTTTC | CASSRTGFGANVLTF
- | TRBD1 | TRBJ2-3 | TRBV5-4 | TGTGCCAGCAGCTGGGACAGGGATGGTACGCAGTATTTT | CASSWDRDGTQYF
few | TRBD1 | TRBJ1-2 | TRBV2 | TGTGCCAGCAGAGGACAGGGCCCGTATGGCTACACCTTC | CASRGQGPYGYTF
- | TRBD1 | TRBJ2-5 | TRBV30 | TGTGCCTGGAGTGTCCACAGGGGACCCCAAGAGACCCAGTACTTC | CAWSVHRGPQETQYF
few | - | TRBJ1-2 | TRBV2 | TGTGCCAGCAGCCCCGGGGGGGACTATGGCTACACCTTC | CASSPGGDYGYTF
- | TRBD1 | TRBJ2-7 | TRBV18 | TGTGCCAGCTCACAATCGACGGGACAGGGGGCAGACGAGCAGTACTTC | CASSQSTGQGADEQYF
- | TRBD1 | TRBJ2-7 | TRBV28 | TGTGCCAGCAGTTTTCCGGGACAGGGGTACGAGCAGTACTTC | CASSFPGQGYEQYF
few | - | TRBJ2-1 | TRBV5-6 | TGTGCCAGCAGCTTGGTAGGGGGAGGGAGCTACAATGAGCAGTTCTTC | CASSLVGGGSYNEQFF
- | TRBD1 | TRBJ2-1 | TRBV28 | TGTGCCAGCAATCAGGGACAGGGCTTCGGTGAGCAGTTCTTC | CASNQGQGFGEQFF
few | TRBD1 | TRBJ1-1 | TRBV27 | TGTGCCAGCAGTTGGGGTATGGACAGGGGCCCGAACACTGAAGCTTTCTTT | CASSWGMDRGPNTEAFF